The present entry profiles one T cell receptor (beta chain) with its context. Antigen unknown. Libraries were prepared by immunoSEQ multiplex PCR; TCRdb keeps only in-frame clonotypes and omits some of them. In the table there are tens of thousands of clones, approximately 91% of which are singletons. The source of the sample is a study of lymphopenia after photon versus proton radiotherapy. Findings of the study overall: Post-nadir diversity loss with photons came from oligoclonal expansion, particularly CD8+ Temra cells. Relative stability marked proton patients; photon patients lost diversity and naive cells. Larger post-nadir TCR diversity loss correlated inversely with survival in deceased patients.

Deletions cut 3 bases from V and 6 bases from J, with 11 bases between. The CDR3 is made up of 13 amino acids. Germline-derived CDR1 and CDR2 are ENHRY and SYGVKD. The receptor comes from a woman in her 70s with pancreatic cancer. The chain recombines TRBV10-3 with TRBJ1-1, with D unresolved. The source was peripheral blood, collected from a patient treated with photon-based radiotherapy. CDR3 nucleotide sequence: TGTGCCATCAGTGAAAGAGAGGGCGCTGAAGCTTTCTTT. It yields the protein CAISEREGAEAFF.